By share, the clone carrying this T cell receptor (beta chain) ranks as medium-sized. The sample comes from a study of control samples from healthy donors and cancer patients. The CDR3 length is 14 residues. Per the germline V gene, CDR1 is MRHNA and CDR2 is SNTAGT. Trimming left V 0 bases short and J 6 bases short, with 9 bases between. Assay used: immunoSEQ multiplex PCR; TCRdb lists only in-frame clones, some missing. The table lists 100,000 to 150,000 clones, roughly 90% of them singletons, with about 2.2% in the top ten. V usage is TRBV6-4 and J usage is TRBJ2-1; D is perhaps TRBD1 (6 bases). This receptor was taken from a woman aged 50 to 60 in good health. Material for sequencing was blood. The CDR3 bases are TGTGCCAGCAGTGACTCGATAGGGGGCAATGAGCAGTTCTTC. Its protein product is CASSDSIGGNEQFF.